This entry is about one T cell receptor beta chain. Its antigen is unidentified. The source of the sample is a study of CD4 T cells in relation to SARS-CoV-2 and coronaviruses. This CDR3 spans 14 amino acids. Germline CDR1 LGHDT, CDR2 YNNKEL (reference sequence). V dropped 1 base and J dropped 0 bases, with 4 bases sitting between them. Unexposed donor CD4+ T cells date from about 2011-2018, before the COVID-19 pandemic. The data were produced by immunoSEQ multiplex PCR, yet TCRdb's version contains in-frame clones alone and is incomplete. The sample gives 60,000 to 80,000 clones, 87% of which show up once; about 1.6% is in the top ten. The study's findings and limits: This crossreactivity analysis covered spike protein alone, no other viral proteins.

This TCR was recovered from a human donor in good health. The material sequenced was memory CD4+ T cells from PBMCs. V usage is TRBV3-1 (or the pseudogene TRBV3-2) and J usage is TRBJ1-3; D call uncertain. This CDR3 reads CASSQGHSGNTIYF. CDR3 coding DNA: TGTGCCAGCAGCCAAGGCCACTCTGGAAACACCATATATTTT.